These 24 T cell receptor beta chains were sequenced from one sample in a study of patients and donors after allogeneic stem cell transplantation. MiXCR was run by TCRdb on the RT-PCR reads, yielding one entry per CDR3 protein. The table lists tens of thousands of distinct CDR3 sequences, 45% to 50% of them singletons. The sample was blood, either unsorted or a sorted T cell fraction (not recorded which). These TCRs come from a human donor who was either an allogeneic HSCT recipient or a stem cell or donor lymphocyte infusion donor (not recorded which). It is not recorded whose cells these are; they may come from a transplant donor.

The chain has TRBV28 and TRBJ1-3; D perhaps matches TRBD1 (6 bases). The CDR3 length is 13 residues. Germline loops: CDR1 MDHEN, CDR2 SYDVKM. The V and J ends lost 7 bases and 4 bases respectively, with 11 bases between them. The CDR3, as DNA: TGTGCCAGCAAACAGGGCTACGGAAACACCATATATTTT. Encoded protein: CASKQGYGNTIYF. Looking up the rest from reference TRBV28 and TRBJ1-3 gives the full variable domain: DVKVTQSSRYLVKRTGEKVFLECVQDMDHENMFWYRQDPGLGLRLIYFSYDVKMKEKGDIPEGYSVSREKKERFSLILESASTNQTSMYLCASKQGYGNTIYFGEGSWLTVV.

This chain joins TRBV5-1 and TRBJ1-1; D is perhaps TRBD1 (6 bases). Trimming left V 4 bases short and J 4 bases short, with 14 bases between. The CDR3 totals 14 residues. Germline V gives CDR1 SGHRS, CDR2 YFSETQ. CDR3 region: CASSGTGTSTEAFF. The DNA for the CDR3 is TGCGCCAGCAGCGGAACAGGGACCTCCACTGAAGCTTTCTTT.

The V call is TRBV20-1, the J call TRBJ2-7; 7 nucleotides align to TRBD1. This CDR3 is 15 amino acids long. The V segment lost 2 bases and the J segment 2 bases; nucleotides outside the gene matches: 9. CDR1 DFQATT and CDR2 SNEGSKA come from the germline V gene (reference sequence). CDR3 sequence reads: CSARRTGTVTYEQYF. The CDR3 region has the DNA TGCAGTGCTAGACGCACCGGGACAGTCACCTACGAGCAGTACTTC.

CDR3 region: CATSIRDSTDTQYF. The CDR3 DNA reads TGTGCCACCAGCATCCGGGACTCCACAGATACGCAGTATTTT. This sequence joins TRBV15 and TRBJ2-3, with D possibly TRBD2 on 6 matching bases. V was shortened by 4 bases and J by 2 bases, with 10 bases between the two germline ends. There are 14 residues in the CDR3. Germline CDR1 and CDR2: LNHNV and YYDKDF (reference sequence). The full variable domain, completed using reference TRBV15 and TRBJ2-3, is DAMVIQNPRYQVTQFGKPVTLSCSQTLNHNVMYWYQQKSSQAPKLLFHYYDKDFNNEADTPDNFQSRRPNTSFCFLDIRSPGLGDTAMYLCATSIRDSTDTQYFGPGTRLTVL.

The V gene is TRBV5-1, the J gene TRBJ1-2; D is unresolved. V was clipped by 4 bases and J by 7 bases, with 11 bases between them. The CDR3 runs 12 residues. Per germline, CDR1 SGHRS and CDR2 YFSETQ. The CDR3 here is CASSPIPGGYTF. In DNA, the CDR3 is TGCGCCAGCAGCCCAATCCCAGGTGGCTACACCTTC.

The chain is built from TRBV20-1 and TRBJ2-7, with D unresolved. V dropped 3 bases and J dropped 4 bases, with 13 bases sitting between them. The CDR3 covers 13 residues. CDR1 and CDR2 (germline): DFQATT, SNEGSKA (reference sequence). CDR3 protein: CSASDSSWYEQYF. Written as DNA, the CDR3 is TGCAGTGCTAGCGACTCCTCCTGGTACGAGCAGTACTTC.

This chain links TRBV12-3 or TRBV12-4 with TRBJ1-5; maybe TRBD1 (6 bases). This CDR3 is 11 amino acids long. The V and J ends lost 6 bases and 9 bases respectively, with 9 bases between them. CDR3 nucleotide sequence: TGTGCCAGCAGGGGGGCGGGGCCCCAGCATTTT. Translating gives CASRGAGPQHF.

Concerning this clonotype itself: One junction end does not reproduce the germline sequence, and a read error may be involved. CDR3 amino acids: CASTLALRTEAFF. For the CDR3, the DNA is TGTGCCAGCACCTTAGCTTTGCGAACTGAAGCTTTCTTT. This sequence joins TRBV7-9 and TRBJ1-1; D unclear. Germline loops: CDR1 SEHNR, CDR2 FQNEAQ (reference sequence). This CDR3 spans 13 amino acids. Full variable domain (outside the CDR3, taken from reference TRBV7-9 and TRBJ1-1): DTGVSQNPRHKITKRGQNVTFRCDPISEHNRLYWYRQTLGQGPEFLTYFQNEAQLEKSRLLSDRFSAERPKGSFSTLEIQRTEQGDSAMYLCASTLALRTEAFFGQGTRLTVV.

This chain joins TRBV3-1 and TRBJ2-1; D not certain. The V end lost 4 bases, the J end lost 7 bases, and 11 bases lay between the germline ends. Germline lookup yields CDR1 LGHDT and CDR2 YNNKEL (reference sequence). CDR3 size: 13 residues. In nucleotides, the CDR3 is TGTGCCAGCAGCCCCGCAGTGGGGAATGAGCAGTTCTTC. The encoded protein is CASSPAVGNEQFF.

The rearrangement uses TRBV15 and TRBJ1-2, with no clear D. V gave up 4 bases and J gave up 3 bases, with 6 bases separating them. The CDR3 runs to 12 residues. The germline gives CDR1 LNHNV, CDR2 YYDKDF (reference sequence). The CDR3 bases are TGTGCCACCAGCACTGGGTACTATGGCTACACCTTC. Its translation: CATSTGYYGYTF.

The chain has TRBV28 and TRBJ2-7; TRBD1 matches 7 bases. Germline trimming cut 6 bases from V and 4 bases from J; bases unmatched to any gene: 9. CDR1 and CDR2 from the germline V gene are MDHEN and SYDVKM. The CDR3 has 14 amino acids. In DNA form, the CDR3 reads TGTGCCAGCAGACGACAGGGTATAGGTTACGAGCAGTACTTC. It codes for CASRRQGIGYEQYF.

This chain connects TRBV29-1 to TRBJ1-2, with D perhaps TRBD1 (5 bases). V lost 4 bases to trimming and J lost 3 bases, with 9 bases between them. Germline V gene data show CDR1 as SQVTM and CDR2 as ANQGSEA. This CDR3 contains 12 residues. The CDR3 bases are TGCAGCGTTGGGGGCAGGGACTATGGCTACACCTTC. It yields the protein CSVGGRDYGYTF.

The chain's CDR3 is CASSLVVLGGRDEQYF. Here the CDR3 DNA reads TGTGCCAGCAGCTTAGTAGTTTTGGGCGGAAGAGACGAGCAGTACTTC. The chain joins TRBV11-1 to TRBJ2-7; D is ambiguous. Germline lookup yields CDR1 SGHAT and CDR2 FQDESV (reference sequence). Between the trimmed V and J ends, which lost 1 base and 5 bases, there was a span of 18 bases. The CDR3 is made up of 16 amino acids. Variable domain in full (rest from reference TRBV11-1 and TRBJ2-7): EAEVAQSPRYKITEKSQAVAFWCDPISGHATLYWYRQILGQGPELLVQFQDESVVDDSQLPKDRFSAERLKGVDSTLKIQPAELGDSAMYLCASSLVVLGGRDEQYFGPGTRLTVT.

This clonotype was counted between two and nine times. J is TRBJ1-1 and V is TRBV2; no definite D call. In germline, CDR1 is SNHLY, CDR2 FYNNEI. V lost 7 bases and J 2 bases, leaving 14 bases between the germline ends. The CDR3 length is 14 residues. CDR3 nucleotide sequence: TGTGCCAGCACCAGCCCCGGAGGAAACACTGAAGCTTTCTTT. Protein: CASTSPGGNTEAFF.

The rearrangement links TRBV5-6 to TRBJ1-2; no firm D call. V lost 1 base, J lost 2 bases, and 15 bases lay in between. This CDR3 has 16 amino acids. CDR1 and CDR2 (germline): SGHDT, YYEEEE. CDR3 nucleotide sequence: TGTGCCAGCAGCTTGCGGCCCTCTACTGCAAACTATGGCTACACCTTC. This gives the protein CASSLRPSTANYGYTF.

This clonotype has more than one count but fewer than ten. This sequence joins TRBV10-3 and TRBJ1-1; D unresolved. Germline V lookup: CDR1 ENHRY, CDR2 SYGVKD. Trimming took off 6 bases at V and 3 bases at J, with 20 bases between the two ends. The CDR3 runs to 16 residues. The CDR3 bases are TGTGCCATCAGCGTTCGAGATCTTACGCGGGACACTGAAGCTTTCTTT. Translation gives CAISVRDLTRDTEAFF.

This sequence joins TRBV20-1 and TRBJ2-1; 13 nucleotides match TRBD2. The CDR3 extends over 15 amino acids. Germline V gene lookup returns CDR1 DFQATT and CDR2 SNEGSKA (reference sequence). V dropped 6 bases and J dropped 8; count of bases not matched to a gene: 10. Here the CDR3 DNA reads TGCAGTGCAGCAACCACTAGCGGGAGGGTTCATGAGCAGTTCTTC. It encodes CSAATTSGRVHEQFF.

The chain combines TRBV27 with TRBJ1-6, with no clear D. Germline CDR1 reads MNHEY; CDR2 reads SMNVEV (reference sequence). The CDR3 has 16 residues. Deletions cut 5 bases from V and 10 bases from J, with 21 bases between. The CDR3 DNA reads TGTGCCAGCAGTGTGATCCCCCCGGGAATTCGATCACCCCTCCACTTT. The encoded protein is CASSVIPPGIRSPLHF.

This chain uses TRBV7-2 with TRBJ2-1; 7 positions agree with TRBD2. The CDR3 is 16 amino acids. Germline CDR1 reads SGHTA; CDR2 reads FQGNSA. V trimming: 1 base; J trimming: 8 bases; junction bases outside the gene matches: 11. The CDR3 DNA sequence: TGTGCCAGCAGCTTAGTGTTCGCGGGAGTTGGAGATGAGCAGTTCTTC. Amino acid sequence: CASSLVFAGVGDEQFF.

In this sample, this clonotype turned up a few times. The V gene is TRBV7-2, the J gene TRBJ1-5, with D unclear. V was shortened by 0 bases and J by 7 bases, with 10 bases between the two germline ends. The CDR3 length is 14 residues. The germline gives CDR1 SGHTA, CDR2 FQGNSA. For the CDR3, the DNA is TGTGCCAGCAGCTTAGCGGCCGTCGGCCAGCCCCAGCATTTT. Translation gives CASSLAAVGQPQHF.

This chain uses TRBV11-2 with TRBJ1-5; D might be TRBD1 (5 bases). The germline V gene has CDR1 SGHAT and CDR2 FQNNGV. The V and J ends lost 3 bases and 7 bases respectively, with 16 bases between them. This CDR3 has 15 amino acids. CDR3 in DNA: TGTGCCAGCAGCTTGGATCCCGGGGGAGGGCAGCCCCAGCATTTT. It is translated as CASSLDPGGGQPQHF.

V gene TRBV12-3 or TRBV12-4 combines with J gene TRBJ1-1; 9 nucleotides match TRBD1. The CDR3 consists of 13 residues. Trimming removed 8 bases from V and 4 bases from J; junction bases left unmatched: 5. CDR3 in amino acids: CASSGTGSTEAFF. The CDR3 nucleotides read TGTGCCAGCTCCGGGACAGGGTCCACTGAAGCTTTCTTT.

In this sample, this clonotype turned up a few times. This chain uses TRBV14 with TRBJ1-2, with TRBD1 matching 7 bases. Trimming removed 4 bases from V and 3 bases from J; junction bases left unmatched: 5. The germline gives CDR1 SGHDN, CDR2 FVKESK. The CDR3 loop spans 14 amino acids. DNA for the CDR3: TGTGCCAGCAGCCTGTGGCAGGGGGACTATGGCTACACCTTC. Protein: CASSLWQGDYGYTF.

The chain has TRBV7-2 and TRBJ1-3, with D unresolved. This CDR3 spans 15 amino acids. V lost 3 bases to trimming and J lost 2 bases, with 11 bases between them. Germline V gene data show CDR1 as SGHTA and CDR2 as FQGNSA. The CDR3 is CASSFSGDPGNTIYF. The DNA of the CDR3 is TGTGCCAGCAGCTTTTCCGGGGATCCTGGAAACACCATATATTTT.